This T cell receptor (beta chain) comes out of a study of shared clonotypes between healthy human individuals. Study at large: Every donor yielded three CD4 naive, three CD4 memory, two CD8 naive and one CD8 memory plate. Study-wide findings and caveats: The study found roughly 5% of naive CD4 clonotypes shared across a few donors.

Donors were healthy HIV-negative adults without recently reported acute infections or vaccinations. Those who donated, Caucasian adults without exception, all lived in Nashville, Tennessee. The germline V gene encodes CDR1 SGDLS and CDR2 YYNGEE. J was trimmed by 1 base and V by 4 bases; bases with no gene match: 3. This CDR3 is 14 amino acids long. Concerning this clone: The target antigen is unknown. The same CDR3 can be traced to other DNA sequences in this sample.

Sequencing used immunoSEQ multiplex PCR; TCRdb keeps in-frame clones, though not all of them. Of fewer than 2.5 million clones in the sample, 80% to 95% were seen once. The sample consisted of naive CD4+ T cells from PBMCs. The subset: CD45RA+ positively selected. The TCR was taken from a man aged 18 to 30 in good health. Some clones in this sample may be carry-over from other donors' samples. The V call is TRBV9, the J call TRBJ1-1; TRBD1 aligns across 8 bases. The CDR3: CASSPTGENTEAFF. The CDR3 nucleotides read TGTGCCAGCAGCCCGACAGGGGAGAACACTGAAGCTTTCTTT.